A single count supports the clone carrying this T cell receptor (beta chain). TCRdb's table, derived via immunoSEQ multiplex PCR, lists solely in-frame clones and lacks some. The sample shows around 100,000 clones, 92% of them seen only once. Germline CDR1 reads MGHRA; CDR2 reads YSYEKL. Trimming left V 2 bases short and J 5 bases short, with 13 bases between. This CDR3 is built from 14 residues. This entry comes from a study of control samples from healthy donors and cancer patients. The clonotype was recovered from a woman aged 18 to 35 in good health. Material for sequencing was blood. The rearrangement uses TRBV4-1 and TRBJ2-7, with a tentative D call TRBD1 (6 bases). CDR3 DNA sequence: TGCGCCAGCAGCCAAACGCTCAACAGGGACGAGCAGTACTTC. Amino acid sequence: CASSQTLNRDEQYF.